The 29 T cell receptor beta chains listed next were all sequenced from one sample in a study of identifying expanded T cells in peripheral blood. Data came from immunoSEQ multiplex PCR; TCRdb stores just in-frame clones and leaves some out. The table includes about 78,000 clones, 84% detected once. The sequenced sample was blood. The receptor source for this set is a person aged 18 to 70 in good health.

This chain links TRBV11-3 with TRBJ2-7, with unresolved D. The CDR3 is made up of 12 amino acids. CDR1 and CDR2 (germline): SGHNT, YENEEA. The V gene lost 3 bases and the J gene lost 7 bases, with 10 bases spanning the gap. CDR3 sequence (DNA): TGTGCCAGCAGCTTGGACCTCGGGGAGCAGTACTTC. Protein sequence: CASSLDLGEQYF.

The CDR3 loop is CASSATGTGTSYNEQFF. In DNA, the CDR3 is TGTGCCAGTAGTGCTACCGGGACAGGGACCTCCTACAATGAGCAGTTCTTC. V usage is TRBV19 and J usage is TRBJ2-1, with 9 nucleotides matching TRBD1. Germline trimming cut 5 bases from V and 0 bases from J; bases unmatched to any gene: 8. The length of the CDR3 is 17 residues. Germline CDR1 and CDR2: LNHDA and SQIVND (reference sequence). Together with reference TRBV19 and TRBJ2-1, the CDR3 gives the full variable domain: DGGITQSPKYLFRKEGQNVTLSCEQNLNHDAMYWYRQDPGQGLRLIYYSQIVNDFQKGDIAEGYSVSREKKESFPLTVTSAQKNPTAFYLCASSATGTGTSYNEQFFGPGTRLTVL.

The V gene is TRBV7-2, the J gene TRBJ1-2, with a tentative D call TRBD1 (6 bases). Per the germline V gene, CDR1 is SGHTA and CDR2 is FQGNSA. The CDR3 is 16 amino acids. The V end lost 2 bases, the J end lost 2 bases, and 15 bases lay between the germline ends. The CDR3 sequence: CASSLTAGTGNYGYTF. The CDR3 bases are TGTGCCAGCAGCTTAACCGCAGGCACAGGGAACTATGGCTACACCTTC.

The gene calls are TRBV7-8 and TRBJ2-7; D tentatively reads TRBD1 or TRBD2 (5 bases each). Trimming took 1 base from V and 6 from J, leaving 19 bases between them. This CDR3 comprises 16 residues. CDR1 and CDR2 (germline): SGHVS, FQNEAQ. This chain's CDR3 is CASSLVPPPSGGEQYF. CDR3 sequence (DNA): TGTGCCAGCAGCTTAGTTCCCCCCCCCAGTGGGGGCGAGCAGTACTTC.

This clone was counted a single time. The chain combines TRBV7-3 with TRBJ2-1, with 11 bases lining up with TRBD2. The CDR3 is 14 amino acids. J lost 6 bases, V lost 5 bases, and 3 bases had no gene match. Germline V gene sequence: CDR1 SGHTA, CDR2 FQGTGA. The CDR3 sequence is CASSPGTSGNEQFF. Here the CDR3 DNA reads TGTGCCAGCAGCCCCGGGACTAGCGGCAATGAGCAGTTCTTC.

The CDR3 sequence is CSVERPGAANTEAFF. The DNA for the CDR3 is TGCAGCGTTGAACGACCAGGGGCGGCCAACACTGAAGCTTTCTTT. This chain uses TRBV29-1 with TRBJ1-1; D might be TRBD1 (6 bases). V was trimmed by 2 bases and J by 2 bases, leaving 15 bases between them. Germline V gives CDR1 SQVTM, CDR2 ANQGSEA. The CDR3 is 15 amino acids.

This clone was seen more than once but under ten times. V usage is TRBV4-2 and J usage is TRBJ1-3; 8 positions match TRBD1. With 0 bases clipped from V and 4 bases from J, the junction kept 11 bases outside the gene matches. Germline-derived CDR1 and CDR2 are LGHNA and YNFKEQ. The CDR3 runs to 18 residues. The chain's CDR3 is CASSQDGQGASGGNTIYF. CDR3 in DNA: TGTGCCAGCAGCCAAGATGGGCAGGGGGCGAGTGGGGGAAACACCATATATTTT.

This clone was counted at least ten times. The chain links TRBV19 to TRBJ1-4; no definite D call. The V gene lost 5 bases and the J gene lost 7 bases, with 11 bases spanning the gap. CDR1 is LNHDA, CDR2 SQIVND, per germline (reference sequence). CDR3 length: 13 residues. In nucleotides, the CDR3 is TGTGCCAGTAGTTGGGGAAGAGGTGAAAAACTGTTTTTT. This translates into CASSWGRGEKLFF.

Comment on this clone: At one boundary the junction diverges from the germline segment, which might be a read error. The chain employs TRBV7-9 and TRBJ2-3, with D possibly TRBD1 on 7 matching bases. The V gene's germline CDR1 is SEHNR and CDR2 FQNEAQ (reference sequence). CDR3 size: 14 residues. The CDR3 reads CASSPSLGGDSRHF. CDR3 DNA: TGTGCCAGCAGCCCGTCGCTCGGAGGGGACAGTAGACATTTT. The full variable domain, in which reference TRBV7-9 and TRBJ2-3 provide the parts outside the CDR3, is DTGVSQNPRHKITKRGQNVTFRCDPISEHNRLYWYRQTLGQGPEFLTYFQNEAQLEKSRLLSDRFSAERPKGSFSTLEIQRTEQGDSAMYLCASSPSLGGDSRHFGPGTRLTVL.

The rearrangement uses TRBV28 and TRBJ2-1; 10 nucleotides line up with TRBD2. The CDR3 is 15 amino acids. Germline assignment: CDR1 MDHEN and CDR2 SYDVKM. With V trimmed by 6 bases and J by 5 bases, 7 bases remained unmatched. Here the CDR3 reads CASRPAGGSHNEQFF. The DNA of the CDR3 is TGTGCCAGCAGGCCAGCGGGAGGGTCCCACAATGAGCAGTTCTTC.

V and J are TRBV29-1 and TRBJ1-2, with TRBD1 matching over 7 bases. The CDR3 contains 14 residues. Germline CDR1 reads SQVTM; CDR2 reads ANQGSEA. Trimming cost V 5 bases and J 4 bases; bases outside gene matches: 10. The CDR3 here is CSVSKGAGGYGYTF. The CDR3 DNA is TGCAGCGTTTCAAAGGGGGCAGGGGGCTATGGCTACACCTTC.

This chain links TRBV29-1 with TRBJ2-2, with 7 bases that match TRBD1. Per germline, CDR1 SQVTM and CDR2 ANQGSEA. This CDR3 spans 15 amino acids. V lost 1 base to trimming and J lost 3 bases; unmatched junction nucleotides: 5. CDR3 in amino acids: CSVEGWGQYTGELFF. In nucleotides, the CDR3 is TGCAGCGTTGAAGGTTGGGGACAGTACACCGGGGAGCTGTTTTTT.

The rearrangement uses TRBV11-2 and TRBJ2-1, with 9 nucleotides matching TRBD2. From germline, CDR1 is SGHAT and CDR2 FQNNGV. This CDR3 is built from 15 residues. Trimming at V came to 4 bases and at J to 3 bases, leaving 4 bases not matched to a gene. CDR3 sequence (DNA): TGTGCCAGCAGCTCGATAGCGGGAGTCTACAATGAGCAGTTCTTC. The encoded protein is CASSSIAGVYNEQFF.

The rearrangement joins TRBV19 to TRBJ1-4; possible D gene TRBD1, 6 bases. Germline V gives CDR1 LNHDA, CDR2 SQIVND (reference sequence). V lost 5 bases to trimming and J lost 7 bases, with 14 bases between them. The CDR3 has 14 residues. CDR3 bases: TGTGCCAGTAGTTTCCAGGGGTTCGGTGAAAAACTGTTTTTT. This gives the protein CASSFQGFGEKLFF. The whole variable domain, remainder taken from reference TRBV19 and TRBJ1-4, is DGGITQSPKYLFRKEGQNVTLSCEQNLNHDAMYWYRQDPGQGLRLIYYSQIVNDFQKGDIAEGYSVSREKKESFPLTVTSAQKNPTAFYLCASSFQGFGEKLFFGSGTQLSVL.

This sequence joins TRBV6-5 and TRBJ2-2, with D unclear. The CDR3 runs 15 residues. V was cut by 0 bases and J by 5 bases, with 10 bases left in between. The V gene's germline CDR1 is MNHEY and CDR2 SVGAGI. CDR3 amino acids: CASSYSTQLTGELFF. CDR3 nucleotide sequence: TGTGCCAGCAGTTACTCGACCCAACTGACCGGGGAGCTGTTTTTT.

This clone was observed a single time. V gene TRBV7-2 combines with J gene TRBJ2-7, with D unresolved. The CDR3 contains 14 residues. Deletions cut 1 base from V and 0 bases from J, with 7 bases between. Germline lookup yields CDR1 SGHTA and CDR2 FQGNSA. The CDR3 sequence: CASSLDQASYEQYF. The CDR3 DNA reads TGTGCCAGCAGCTTAGACCAGGCCTCCTACGAGCAGTACTTC. The full variable domain, its missing parts supplied by reference TRBV7-2 and TRBJ2-7, is GAGVSQSPSNKVTEKGKDVELRCDPISGHTALYWYRQSLGQGLEFLIYFQGNSAPDKSGLPSDRFSAERTGGSVSTLTIQRTQQEDSAVYLCASSLDQASYEQYFGPGTRLTVT.

V usage is TRBV29-1 and J usage is TRBJ2-7, with 8 bases matching TRBD1. The CDR3 runs to 13 residues. After removal of 4 bases from V and 1 base from J, the junction contained 3 bases not matched to a gene. Germline-derived CDR1 and CDR2 are SQVTM and ANQGSEA. This CDR3 reads CSVVTGESYEQYF. CDR3 DNA sequence: TGCAGCGTTGTGACAGGGGAATCCTACGAGCAGTACTTC.

In this sample, this clone turned up once. The identical CDR3 is also encoded by other nucleotide sequences in the sample. The rearrangement links TRBV5-1 to TRBJ2-3, with 7 bases lining up with TRBD2. CDR1 SGHRS and CDR2 YFSETQ come from the germline V gene. V shed 5 bases and J 0 bases; nucleotides not matched to a gene: 3. There are 14 residues in the CDR3. This chain's CDR3 is CASRGGPSTDTQYF. Here the CDR3 DNA reads TGCGCCAGCAGGGGAGGGCCTAGCACAGATACGCAGTATTTT.

The rearrangement joins TRBV6-1 to TRBJ1-5, with D maybe TRBD1 (5 bases). Germline values: CDR1 MNHNS, CDR2 SASEGT. Trimming stripped 3 bases from V and 4 bases from J, with 16 bases between. The CDR3 has 16 residues. The CDR3 spells CASSEGFGTVNQPQHF. The CDR3 DNA reads as TGTGCCAGCAGTGAGGGCTTCGGGACGGTGAATCAGCCCCAGCATTTT.

V gene TRBV21-1 combines with J gene TRBJ1-2; the D call of TRBD1 is as the table states it, not checked on the DNA. TRBV21-1 is a listed pseudogene. The CDR3 consists of 14 residues. The CDR3 region has the DNA TGTGCCAGCAGCCAACAGGGGGCCCCCTATGGCTACACCTTC. It specifies CASSQQGAPYGYTF.

Note on this clone: Other DNA sequences of this sample code for an identical CDR3. The J gene is TRBJ2-6, the V gene TRBV18; TRBD1 aligns across 8 bases. V lost 2 bases, J lost 2 bases, and 2 bases stayed unmatched. Germline loops: CDR1 KGHSH, CDR2 LQKENI. The CDR3 contains 16 residues. Written as DNA, the CDR3 is TGTGCCAGCTCACCAACAGGGGGAGCTGGGGCCAACGTCCTGACTTTC. Its protein is CASSPTGGAGANVLTF.

This clone appeared once. The chain employs TRBV4-3 and TRBJ1-4; D uncertain. Between the trimmed V and J ends, which lost 0 bases and 0 bases, there was a span of 8 bases. The CDR3 is made up of 16 amino acids. The germline gives CDR1 LGHNA, CDR2 YSLEER. The CDR3 spells CASSQDWKATNEKLFF. CDR3 DNA: TGCGCCAGCAGCCAAGATTGGAAGGCAACTAATGAAAAACTGTTTTTT.

The genes are TRBV6-5 and TRBJ2-5; TRBD2 agrees at 11 bases. The better agreement between TRBJ2-7 and the DNA end casts doubt on the J call. Germline CDR1 and CDR2: MNHEY and SVGAGI. This CDR3 is 14 amino acids long. The CDR3 protein is CASTSGLAVYEQYF. CDR3 nucleotide sequence: TGTGCCAGCACTTCGGGACTAGCGGTTTACGAGCAGTACTTC.

This chain connects TRBV6-5 to TRBJ2-7; TRBD1 agrees at 7 bases. The V and J ends lost 6 bases and 4 bases, in that order; junction bases with no gene match: 6. CDR1 and CDR2 (germline): MNHEY, SVGAGI. The CDR3 length is 13 residues. The CDR3 DNA reads as TGTGCCAGCAGACGGGACAGTATTTACGAGCAGTACTTC. Its translation is CASRRDSIYEQYF.

This CDR3 reads CASSPPGTSGRGELFF. The CDR3 DNA follows: TGTGCCAGCAGTCCTCCCGGGACTAGCGGGAGAGGGGAGCTGTTTTTT. The V gene is TRBV27, the J gene TRBJ2-2; 14 nucleotides line up with TRBD2. With 5 bases clipped from V and 8 bases from J, the junction kept 7 bases outside the gene matches. The CDR3 totals 16 residues. Looked up from germline, CDR1 is MNHEY and CDR2 is SMNVEV (reference sequence).

The rearrangement uses TRBV7-6 and TRBJ2-3; no definite D call. In germline, CDR1 is SGHVS, CDR2 FNYEAQ. The CDR3 covers 16 residues. V lost 6 bases and J lost 2, with 18 bases in between. CDR3 DNA: TGTGCCAGCAGTCCAGTACGCCAATACGTCACAGATACGCAGTATTTT. The encoded protein is CASSPVRQYVTDTQYF. The full variable domain, in which reference TRBV7-6 and TRBJ2-3 provide the parts outside the CDR3, is GAGVSQSPRYKVTKRGQDVALRCDPISGHVSLYWYRQALGQGPEFLTYFNYEAQQDKSGLPNDRFSAERPEGSISTLTIQRTEQRDSAMYRCASSPVRQYVTDTQYFGPGTRLTVL.

The chain uses TRBV11-2 and TRBJ2-4; 9 bases are a match to TRBD2. The CDR3 extends over 18 amino acids. From germline, CDR1 is SGHAT and CDR2 FQNNGV. V lost 3 bases, J lost 2 bases, and 11 bases stayed unmatched. The CDR3 nucleotides are TGTGCCAGCAGCTTCGGGCTAGCGGGACTCTCTCCCAAAAACATTCAGTACTTC. Protein product: CASSFGLAGLSPKNIQYF.

This clone was picked up one time. The V and J genes are TRBV7-8 and TRBJ1-1, with unresolved D. The germline V gene has CDR1 SGHVS and CDR2 FQNEAQ. Trimming shortened V by 5 bases and J by 8 bases, and 21 bases separated the two germline ends. CDR3 length: 15 residues. CDR3 sequence reads: CASSLMTFMTPEAFF. The CDR3, as DNA: TGTGCCAGCAGCCTTATGACATTTATGACGCCCGAAGCTTTCTTT.

The chain uses TRBV5-1 and TRBJ2-2; D remains ambiguous. The CDR3 is made up of 15 amino acids. Germline V gene lookup returns CDR1 SGHRS and CDR2 YFSETQ. The V and J ends lost 5 bases and 0 bases respectively, with 11 bases between them. In nucleotides, the CDR3 is TGCGCCAGCAGGCCGCTGGCCGCGAACACCGGGGAGCTGTTTTTT. It yields the protein CASRPLAANTGELFF.